Presented here are 22 T cell receptor beta chains from one specimen sequenced in a study of cytomegalovirus exposure and HLA in healthy donors. PCR amplification relied on 60 Vbeta primers (plus 13 Jbeta primers). Repertoires were generated with immunoSEQ multiplex PCR, while TCRdb's copy carries only in-frame clones and drops some. The sample shows roughly 290,000 clones, about 90% of them seen only once. The sequenced sample was PBMCs. These receptors all stem from a woman between 18 and 29 years old in good health and CMV-seronegative.

J is TRBJ2-1 and V is TRBV14; unclear D gene. Germline V gives CDR1 SGHDN, CDR2 FVKESK. The CDR3 loop spans 13 amino acids. The V end was cut by 4 bases, the J end by 7 bases, with 11 bases between. The CDR3 sequence: CASSPVVWNEQFF. As DNA, the CDR3 is TGTGCCAGCAGCCCCGTAGTCTGGAATGAGCAGTTCTTC.

DNA of the CDR3: TGTGCCAGCACCATAGGGTCCGGGGAGGGGGAGCAGTTCTTC. Translating gives CASTIGSGEGEQFF. This chain uses TRBV7-3 with TRBJ2-1; TRBD2 agrees at 7 bases. V lost 7 bases to trimming and J lost 10 bases; unmatched junction nucleotides: 13. CDR3 length: 14 residues. From germline, CDR1 is SGHTA and CDR2 FQGTGA.

The rearrangement links TRBV6-1 to TRBJ2-6; D perhaps matches TRBD2 (5 bases). The CDR3 consists of 14 residues. Trimming removed 7 bases at V and 0 bases at J, with 7 bases between. In germline, CDR1 is MNHNS, CDR2 SASEGT. CDR3 nucleotides: TGTGCCAGCACCCGGGGCTCTGGGGCCAACGTCCTGACTTTC. This translates into CASTRGSGANVLTF.

The chain carries TRBV5-4 and TRBJ1-2; 11 positions agree with TRBD1. Germline values: CDR1 SGHNT, CDR2 YYREEE (reference sequence). CDR3 length equals 14 residues. J lost 8 bases, V lost 3 bases, and 6 bases had no gene match. The CDR3, as DNA: TGTGCCAGCAGCTCCGGACAGGGGGCTTGGGGCTACACCTTC. Protein sequence: CASSSGQGAWGYTF.

To note about this clone: At one end the junction does not follow the germline gene, possibly because of a read error. This chain connects TRBV20-1 to TRBJ2-5; TRBD1 is a possible D gene (5 bases). The germline V gene encodes CDR1 DFQATT and CDR2 SNEGSKA (reference sequence). This CDR3 contains 11 residues. CDR3 coding DNA: TGCAGTGCTGGGGCCCAAGGGACCCAGTACTTC. It translates to CSAGAQGTQYF.

The table lists this clone with a count of one. This chain uses TRBV12-5 with TRBJ1-3, with D possibly matching TRBD1 (6 bases). This CDR3 is 18 amino acids long. In germline, CDR1 is LGHNT, CDR2 FRNRAP. V lost 1 base and J lost 8, with 24 bases in between. CDR3: CASGLEGAYGDNQDTIYF. CDR3 DNA: TGTGCTAGTGGTTTGGAAGGGGCTTACGGGGACAACCAGGACACCATATATTTT. The variable domain in full, with the rest retrieved from reference TRBV12-5 and TRBJ1-3, is DARVTQTPRHKVTEMGQEVTMRCQPILGHNTVFWYRQTMMQGLELLAYFRNRAPLDDSGMPKDRFSAEMPDATLATLKIQPSEPRDSAVYFCASGLEGAYGDNQDTIYFGEGSWLTVV.

The chain has TRBV27 and TRBJ2-5; D is ambiguous. CDR1 MNHEY and CDR2 SMNVEV come from the germline V gene (reference sequence). Trimming pared 3 bases from V and 4 bases from J, leaving 15 bases between. The CDR3 loop spans 15 amino acids. The CDR3 DNA reads as TGTGCCAGCAGTTTTTTTGCCGGTACGGGAGAGACCCAGTACTTC. Protein product: CASSFFAGTGETQYF.

The V gene is TRBV5-4, the J gene TRBJ1-2; tentative D call: TRBD1 (5 bases). Trimming removed 0 bases from V and 1 base from J, with 19 bases in between. CDR1 is SGHNT, CDR2 YYREEE, per germline (reference sequence). CDR3 length equals 18 residues. Here the CDR3 reads CASSLGLESGLGNYGYTF. The CDR3 region has the DNA TGTGCCAGCAGCTTGGGGTTAGAATCAGGGTTGGGTAACTATGGCTACACCTTC.

This chain joins TRBV27 and TRBJ2-7, with D perhaps matching TRBD2 (5 bases). V was shortened by 3 bases and J by 3 bases, with 15 bases between the two germline ends. Looked up from germline, CDR1 is MNHEY and CDR2 is SMNVEV (reference sequence). This CDR3 has 15 residues. The CDR3 nucleotides read TGTGCCAGCAGTTTTTCTACGACGGGGATCTACGAGCAGTACTTC. Translation: CASSFSTTGIYEQYF.

The gene calls are TRBV7-3 and TRBJ1-1, with 7 bases fitting TRBD1. Per germline, CDR1 SGHTA and CDR2 FQGTGA. The ends lost 1 base at V and 0 bases at J; junction bases unmatched: 8. The CDR3 totals 17 residues. In DNA, the CDR3 is TGTGCCAGCAGCTTAATAGGGGACAGACTTATGAACACTGAAGCTTTCTTT. Translated, it gives CASSLIGDRLMNTEAFF.

The chain links TRBV7-8 to TRBJ1-1, with 7 positions matching TRBD1. CDR1 SGHVS and CDR2 FQNEAQ come from the germline V gene. The CDR3 contains 17 residues. Unmatched junction bases numbered 9, after V lost 2 bases and J lost 0 bases. CDR3 protein: CASSLLRGRTLNTEAFF. In DNA, the CDR3 is TGTGCCAGCAGCTTATTGAGGGGGCGAACCCTGAACACTGAAGCTTTCTTT. The whole variable domain, filled in from reference TRBV7-8 and TRBJ1-1, reads GAGVSQSPRYKVAKRGQDVALRCDPISGHVSLFWYQQALGQGPEFLTYFQNEAQLDKSGLPSDRFFAERPEGSVSTLKIQRTQQEDSAVYLCASSLLRGRTLNTEAFFGQGTRLTVV.

This chain links TRBV12-5 with TRBJ1-2; D gene unclear. The V gene's germline CDR1 is LGHNT and CDR2 FRNRAP. Trimming cost V 5 bases and J 4 bases, with 14 bases left between them. The CDR3 is 14 amino acids. CDR3 nucleotides: TGTGCTAGTGGTGAAGCACGATTTCTCTATGGCTACACCTTC. The encoded protein is CASGEARFLYGYTF. The complete variable domain, with remaining parts taken from reference TRBV12-5 and TRBJ1-2, reads DARVTQTPRHKVTEMGQEVTMRCQPILGHNTVFWYRQTMMQGLELLAYFRNRAPLDDSGMPKDRFSAEMPDATLATLKIQPSEPRDSAVYFCASGEARFLYGYTFGSGTRLTVV.

The CDR3: CASSSESNNEQFF. The CDR3 nucleotides are TGTGCCAGCAGCTCCGAGTCGAACAATGAGCAGTTCTTC. This rearrangement joins TRBV11-3 to TRBJ2-1; no firm D call. There are 13 residues in the CDR3. The V end lost 4 bases, the J end lost 5 bases, and 9 bases lay between the germline ends. CDR1 is SGHNT and CDR2 is YENEEA in the germline V gene.

This clone was recorded a few times. The genes are TRBV7-6 and TRBJ2-2; perhaps TRBD1 as D (5 bases). Trimming stripped 4 bases from V and 9 bases from J, with 15 bases between. This CDR3 is 14 amino acids long. The germline V gene encodes CDR1 SGHVS and CDR2 FNYEAQ. For the CDR3, the DNA is TGTGCCAGCAGCTACACCCCAGGGAAGAGGGAGCTGTTTTTT. It codes for CASSYTPGKRELFF. The whole variable domain, filled in from reference TRBV7-6 and TRBJ2-2, reads GAGVSQSPRYKVTKRGQDVALRCDPISGHVSLYWYRQALGQGPEFLTYFNYEAQQDKSGLPNDRFSAERPEGSISTLTIQRTEQRDSAMYRCASSYTPGKRELFFGEGSRLTVL.

This sequence joins TRBV19 and TRBJ1-5, with TRBD1 matching 10 bases. This CDR3 region has 16 residues. CDR1 and CDR2 from the germline V gene are LNHDA and SQIVND (reference sequence). Germline trimming cut 4 bases from V and 0 bases from J; bases unmatched to any gene: 3. CDR3 bases: TGTGCCAGTAGTAAATGGACAGGGGGTAGCAATCAGCCCCAGCATTTT. It encodes CASSKWTGGSNQPQHF.

The chain is built from TRBV27 and TRBJ1-5; no definite D call. CDR3 length: 15 amino acids. CDR1 and CDR2 from the germline V gene are MNHEY and SMNVEV (reference sequence). The germline V and J ends were trimmed by 2 bases and 1 base, with 9 bases remaining between them. The CDR3 region has the DNA TGTGCCAGCAGTTTAAACAGTGAGAGCAATCAGCCCCAGCATTTT. Amino acids: CASSLNSESNQPQHF.

The gene calls are TRBV6-6 and TRBJ1-2; possibly TRBD1 for D (6 bases). Trimming cost V 0 bases and J 4 bases, with 15 bases left between them. Germline CDR1 and CDR2: MNHNY and SVGAGI (reference sequence). This CDR3 has 16 residues. CDR3 residues: CASSYSLGALGYGYTF. CDR3 in DNA: TGTGCCAGCAGTTACTCGTTGGGGGCGCTGGGCTATGGCTACACCTTC.

V is TRBV18 and J is TRBJ1-1; 8 bases are shared with TRBD1. With V trimmed by 4 bases and J by 4 bases, 5 bases remained unmatched. This CDR3 is built from 14 residues. From germline, CDR1 is KGHSH and CDR2 LQKENI. In nucleotides, the CDR3 is TGTGCCAGCTCACGCGAAACAGGGGGCACTGAAGCTTTCTTT. Translating it yields CASSRETGGTEAFF.

The V call is TRBV19, the J call TRBJ1-6; 7 bases are a match to TRBD1. The V gene's germline CDR1 is LNHDA and CDR2 SQIVND (reference sequence). Trimming removed 6 bases from V and 12 bases from J; junction bases left unmatched: 14. This CDR3 comprises 15 residues. The CDR3 spells CASSPSDGQGVPLHF. DNA for the CDR3: TGTGCCAGTAGCCCCTCGGACGGTCAGGGGGTACCCCTCCACTTT.

The rearrangement uses TRBV10-1 and TRBJ2-3; D gene ambiguous. The CDR3 is made up of 13 amino acids. The germline V gene encodes CDR1 WNHNN and CDR2 SYGVQD (reference sequence). The V end was cut by 3 bases, the J end by 1 base, with 5 bases between. CDR3 amino acids: CASSDPRTDTQYF. CDR3 nucleotide sequence: TGCGCCAGCAGTGACCCTCGCACAGATACGCAGTATTTT.

The chain employs TRBV5-1 and TRBJ2-2, with D tentatively TRBD1 (5 bases). The V gene lost 0 bases and the J gene lost 4 bases, with 13 bases spanning the gap. The germline gives CDR1 SGHRS, CDR2 YFSETQ. This CDR3 has 16 amino acids. CDR3 sequence reads: CASSLAQVGLTGELFF. The DNA of the CDR3 is TGCGCCAGCAGCTTGGCGCAGGTGGGGCTCACCGGGGAGCTGTTTTTT. The whole variable domain, remainder taken from reference TRBV5-1 and TRBJ2-2, is KAGVTQTPRYLIKTRGQQVTLSCSPISGHRSVSWYQQTPGQGLQFLFEYFSETQRNKGNFPGRFSGRQFSNSRSEMNVSTLELGDSALYLCASSLAQVGLTGELFFGEGSRLTVL.

V usage is TRBV11-2 and J usage is TRBJ1-1; TRBD1 is a possible D gene (6 bases). The CDR3 sequence is 15 residues long. V lost 0 bases and J lost 1, with 9 bases in between. The germline V gene encodes CDR1 SGHAT and CDR2 FQNNGV. The chain's CDR3 is CASSLDVGGNTEAFF. The CDR3 coding sequence is TGTGCCAGCAGCTTAGACGTAGGGGGGAACACTGAAGCTTTCTTT.